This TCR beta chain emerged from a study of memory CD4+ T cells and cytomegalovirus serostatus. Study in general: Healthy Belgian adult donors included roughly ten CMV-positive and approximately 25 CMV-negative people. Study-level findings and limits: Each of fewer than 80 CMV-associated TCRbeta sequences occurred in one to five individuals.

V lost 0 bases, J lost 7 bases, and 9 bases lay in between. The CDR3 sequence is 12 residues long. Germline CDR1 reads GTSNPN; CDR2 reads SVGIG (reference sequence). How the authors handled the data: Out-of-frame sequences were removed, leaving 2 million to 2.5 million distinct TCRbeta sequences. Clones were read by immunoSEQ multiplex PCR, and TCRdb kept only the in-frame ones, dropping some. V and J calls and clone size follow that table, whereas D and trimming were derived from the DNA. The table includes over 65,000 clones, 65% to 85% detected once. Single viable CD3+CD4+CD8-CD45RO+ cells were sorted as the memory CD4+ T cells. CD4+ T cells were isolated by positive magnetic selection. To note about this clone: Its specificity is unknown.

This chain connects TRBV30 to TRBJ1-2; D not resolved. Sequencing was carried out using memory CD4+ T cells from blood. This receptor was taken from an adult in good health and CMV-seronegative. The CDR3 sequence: CAWSVGWGGYTF. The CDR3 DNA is TGTGCCTGGAGTGTAGGATGGGGTGGCTACACCTTC.